The 4 T cell receptor beta chains in this list originate from one sample, sequenced in a study of regulatory T cells in long-lasting Graves disease. Library construction for TCR beta used iRepertoire HTBI primers and Arm-PCR of CDR3 regions. One entry per CDR3 protein results from TCRdb running MiXCR on the multiplex PCR reads. The sample includes 400,000 to 600,000 distinct CDR3 sequences, 20% to 25% of them seen just once. Time point described: persistent/refractory GD, antithyroid drugs over 5 years with positive TRAb. The TCR library was made from RNA extracted from PBMCs. The sample here was peripheral blood mononuclear cells (PBMCs), taken when the disease was refractory, from a patient treated with antithyroid drugs. The receptors here all came from a female donor with Graves disease.

The CDR3 DNA reads as TGCAGTGCTAGAGATCACCAGGGAACAGGAGAGACCCAGTACTTC. This gives the protein CSARDHQGTGETQYF. The chain is built from TRBV20-1 and TRBJ2-5, with a possible D match to TRBD1 (5 bases). Trimming removed 0 bases at V and 4 bases at J, with 15 bases between. This CDR3 has 15 amino acids. Per germline, CDR1 DFQATT and CDR2 SNEGSKA (reference sequence).

The chain couples TRBV6-2 or TRBV6-3 to TRBJ1-6; D call uncertain. V was shortened by 3 bases and J by 5 bases, with 11 bases between the two germline ends. This CDR3 contains 15 residues. Per the germline V gene, CDR1 is MNHEY and CDR2 is SVGEGT. The CDR3 DNA is TGTGCCAGCAGTTATGGCTGGAAGGATAATTCACCCCTCCACTTT. It is translated as CASSYGWKDNSPLHF.

This clonotype was recorded many times. V gene TRBV5-1 combines with J gene TRBJ2-2, with D perhaps matching TRBD1 (7 bases). Trimming took 7 bases from V and 0 from J, leaving 13 bases between them. This CDR3 is built from 15 residues. Germline V gives CDR1 SGHRS, CDR2 YFSETQ. The CDR3 bases are TGCGCCAGCTCACGCGGGACAGCGAACACCGGGGAGCTGTTTTTT. It codes for CASSRGTANTGELFF.

This clonotype has just a few counts. The chain joins TRBV4-3 to TRBJ2-7, with D perhaps matching TRBD1 (5 bases). The CDR3 totals 13 residues. The germline V and J ends were trimmed by 1 base and 7 bases, with 11 bases remaining between them. CDR1 and CDR2 from the germline V gene are LGHNA and YSLEER. The CDR3 coding sequence is TGCGCCAGCAGCCAAGGTCAGGGCTGGGAGCAGTACTTC. This codes for CASSQGQGWEQYF.